Following are 2 T cell receptor beta chains from one sample sequenced in a study of CXCR3-negative and CXCR3-positive naive CD8 T cells. General observations from the study: Higher TRB CDR3 hydrophobicity marked CXCR3-positive naive cells relative to CXCR3-negative naive cells.

It was by 5' RACE with UMI labels that the TRB cDNA libraries were prepared. TCRdb reanalyzed the 5' RACE reads, giving one entry per CDR3 protein sequence and no DNA. The sample yields thousands of distinct CDR3 sequences, of which the top ten take up 1.6%. No antigen is known for these receptors. The specimen was naive CXCR3+ CD8+ T cells from blood. Subset of the sample: CD45RO-CCR7+CD27+CD95- naive CD8+ T cells expressing CXCR3 (TNR3+). The origin of the receptors is a human donor in good health. Some clones in this sample may be carry-over from other donors' samples.

The J gene is TRBJ1-5, the V gene TRBV7-2. The germline V gene has CDR1 SGHTA and CDR2 FQGNSA. The CDR3 extends over 15 amino acids. CDR3 sequence: CASHPTVLSNQPQHF.

This clonotype ranks as medium-sized (0.01 to 0.1%) in terms of frequency. The gene calls are TRBV6-6 and TRBJ1-1; TCRdb calls TRBD1, which cannot be checked without DNA. Germline V gives CDR1 MNHNY, CDR2 SVGAGI (reference sequence). The CDR3 consists of 14 residues. The CDR3 sequence: CASCGSGPNTEAFF.